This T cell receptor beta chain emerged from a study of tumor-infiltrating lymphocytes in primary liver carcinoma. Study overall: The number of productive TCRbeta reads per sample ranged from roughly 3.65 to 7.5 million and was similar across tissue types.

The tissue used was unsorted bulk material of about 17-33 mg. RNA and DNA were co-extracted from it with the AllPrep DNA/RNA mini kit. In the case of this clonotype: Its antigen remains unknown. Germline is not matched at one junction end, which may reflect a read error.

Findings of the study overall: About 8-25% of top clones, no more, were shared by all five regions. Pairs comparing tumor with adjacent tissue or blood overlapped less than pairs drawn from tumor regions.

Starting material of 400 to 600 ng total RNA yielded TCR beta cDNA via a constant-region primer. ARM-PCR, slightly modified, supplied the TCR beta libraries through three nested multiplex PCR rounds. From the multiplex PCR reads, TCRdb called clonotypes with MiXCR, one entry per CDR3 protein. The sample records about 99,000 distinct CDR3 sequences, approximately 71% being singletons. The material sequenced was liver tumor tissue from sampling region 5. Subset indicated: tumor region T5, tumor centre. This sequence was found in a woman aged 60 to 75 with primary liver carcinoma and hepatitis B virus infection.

In DNA form, the CDR3 reads TGCGCCAGCAGCCCGGGGGCAGGGAGCACAGATACGCAGTATTTT. This encodes CASSPGAGSTDTQYF. The chain employs TRBV11-2 and TRBJ2-3, with D perhaps assigned TRBD1 or TRBD2 (6 bases each). The CDR3 runs 15 residues. CDR1 is SGHAT, CDR2 FQNNGV, per germline. Variable domain in full (rest from reference TRBV11-2 and TRBJ2-3): EAGVAQSPRYKIIEKRQSVAFWCNPISGHATLYWYQQILGQGPKLLIQFQNNGVVDDSQLPKDRFSAERLKGVDSTLKIQPAKLEDSAVYLCASSPGAGSTDTQYFGPGTRLTVL.